This TCR beta chain was sequenced for a study of blood T cell repertoires in COVID-19. TCRdb's table, derived via immunoSEQ multiplex PCR, lists solely in-frame clones and lacks some. The repertoire has roughly 250,000 clones, around 87% of them found once; the top ten carry around 3.3%. V was clipped by 3 bases and J by 7 bases, with 20 bases between them. This CDR3 has 15 amino acids. Germline CDR1 and CDR2: SGDLS and YYNGEE. Sample: PBMCs or T cells enriched from blood (not recorded which). This chain joins TRBV9 and TRBJ2-7, with D possibly being TRBD2 (5 bases). The origin of this receptor is a woman aged 40 to 55 with acute COVID-19. DNA for the CDR3: TGTGCCAGCAGCGCGTCGGATATTCCACGGGAAGAGCAGTACTTC. Residues: CASSASDIPREEQYF.